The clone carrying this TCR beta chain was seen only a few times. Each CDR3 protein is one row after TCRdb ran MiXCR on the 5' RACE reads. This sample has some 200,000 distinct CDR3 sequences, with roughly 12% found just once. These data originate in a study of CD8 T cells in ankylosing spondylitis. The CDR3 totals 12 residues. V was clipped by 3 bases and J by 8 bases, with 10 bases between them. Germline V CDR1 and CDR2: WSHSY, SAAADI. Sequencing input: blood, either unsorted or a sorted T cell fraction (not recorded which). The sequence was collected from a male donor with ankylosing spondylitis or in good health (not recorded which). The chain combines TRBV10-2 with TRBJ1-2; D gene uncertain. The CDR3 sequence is CASSEDYRGYTF. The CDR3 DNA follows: TGCGCCAGCAGTGAAGATTATCGAGGCTACACCTTC.